This T cell receptor beta chain came from a study of T-cell memory formation after mild COVID-19. About the research overall: TCR clustering was largely donor specific.

The V gene's germline CDR1 is WNHNN and CDR2 SYGVQD (reference sequence). Trimming cost V 9 bases and J 6 bases, with 18 bases left between them. This CDR3 spans 13 amino acids. Notes on the study in general: Clones contracting over day 15 to 85 were CD4/CD8 balanced, with later expanders leaning CD4+. Chiefly within CM and EM were the contracting CD4+ clones; CD8+ ones were within EMRA. SARS-CoV-2 specificity of second-wave clones peaking day 37 was unconfirmed.

Each CDR3 protein gets one entry after TCRdb re-called the 5' RACE reads with MiXCR. The data contain some 300,000 distinct CDR3 sequences, about 20% of them singletons. This clonotype was observed a few times. Antigen unknown. The clonotype was recovered from a young man who had mild COVID-19 (a few samples of this study predate the infection). Cell type and time point are not known. The chain has TRBV10-1 and TRBJ2-7, with TRBD1 as a possible D gene (5 bases). Sequencing was carried out using PBMCs or a T cell subset sorted from them (not recorded which). The CDR3 coding sequence is TGCGCCAGGAAAGTCCTGCAGGGCTGCGAGCAGTACTTC. Its translation is CARKVLQGCEQYF.